These 7 T cell receptor beta chains were sequenced from one sample in a study. Treg sorting used a CD4+CD25+CD127-/low gate. Each CDR3 protein gets one entry after TCRdb re-called the 5' RACE reads with MiXCR. Of around 50,000 distinct CDR3 sequences detected, about 25% appear once; the ten largest clones hold roughly 2.2%. Sequencing was performed on tumor-infiltrating Tregs sorted from the breast tumor. The receptors originated from a female donor with breast cancer.

The V and J genes are TRBV5-1 and TRBJ2-1; 14 positions match TRBD2. J lost 0 bases, V lost 3 bases, and 5 bases had no gene match. Germline values: CDR1 SGHRS, CDR2 YFSETQ. The CDR3 has 18 residues. CDR3 DNA sequence: TGCGCCAGCAGCTATGGACTAGCGGGGGGATACTCCTACAATGAGCAGTTCTTC. It yields the protein CASSYGLAGGYSYNEQFF.

This clonotype was seen a handful of times. The rearrangement links TRBV2 to TRBJ1-2, with D maybe TRBD1 (5 bases). Deletions cut 1 base from V and 8 bases from J, with 20 bases between. CDR1 and CDR2 (germline): SNHLY, FYNNEI. The CDR3 has 16 residues. The CDR3 coding sequence is TGTGCCAGCAGTGAAGAAGGGGCAGGGAATGTCTACGGCTACACCTTC. This sequence encodes CASSEEGAGNVYGYTF. Full variable domain (missing parts from reference TRBV2 and TRBJ1-2): EPEVTQTPSHQVTQMGQEVILRCVPISNHLYFYWYRQILGQKVEFLVSFYNNEISEKSEIFDDQFSVERPDGSNFTLKIRSTKLEDSAMYFCASSEEGAGNVYGYTFGSGTRLTVV.

This chain links TRBV5-1 with TRBJ2-7; D may be TRBD1 (5 bases). CDR1 SGHRS and CDR2 YFSETQ come from the germline V gene. V was cut by 2 bases and J by 6 bases, with 18 bases left in between. The CDR3 sequence is 15 residues long. The CDR3 DNA follows: TGCGCCAGCAGCTTAACCTCTAGGGGTCGGGTCGAGCAGTACTTC. Its protein is CASSLTSRGRVEQYF.

In this sample, this clonotype turned up a few times. The rearrangement uses TRBV6-5 and TRBJ1-3; D possibly corresponds to TRBD1 (6 bases). Trimming pared 8 bases from V and 3 bases from J, leaving 14 bases between. Germline values: CDR1 MNHEY, CDR2 SVGAGI. The CDR3 runs 14 residues. Here the CDR3 reads CASGRGERGNTIYF. DNA for the CDR3: TGTGCCAGCGGGAGGGGGGAGCGTGGAAACACCATATATTTT.

This chain links TRBV7-3 with TRBJ2-2; weak D call: TRBD2 (6 bases). Germline V gives CDR1 SGHTA, CDR2 FQGTGA. Trimming took 3 bases from V and 0 from J, leaving 8 bases between them. The CDR3 totals 15 residues. Written as DNA, the CDR3 is TGTGCCAGCAGCTTCCGGGGGACGAACACCGGGGAGCTGTTTTTT. Amino acids: CASSFRGTNTGELFF.

V is TRBV24-1 and J is TRBJ2-7; TRBD1 matches at 7 bases. This CDR3 is built from 14 residues. The junction had 6 bases not matched to a gene; V was cut back by 7 bases and J by 1 base. The germline gives CDR1 KGHDR, CDR2 SFDVKD. DNA for the CDR3: TGTGCCACCAGCCCTGGGGACAGTTCCTACGAGCAGTACTTC. The encoded protein is CATSPGDSSYEQYF.

Only a few counts were recorded for this clonotype. The junction differs from germline at one of its ends, possibly a read error. This chain joins TRBV4-1 and TRBJ2-1; no definite D call. From germline, CDR1 is MGHRA and CDR2 YSYEKL. CDR3 size: 15 residues. The CDR3 loop is CASGQDNAGYNEQFF. The DNA of the CDR3 is TGCGCCAGCGGCCAAGATAATGCTGGGTACAATGAGCAGTTCTTC.